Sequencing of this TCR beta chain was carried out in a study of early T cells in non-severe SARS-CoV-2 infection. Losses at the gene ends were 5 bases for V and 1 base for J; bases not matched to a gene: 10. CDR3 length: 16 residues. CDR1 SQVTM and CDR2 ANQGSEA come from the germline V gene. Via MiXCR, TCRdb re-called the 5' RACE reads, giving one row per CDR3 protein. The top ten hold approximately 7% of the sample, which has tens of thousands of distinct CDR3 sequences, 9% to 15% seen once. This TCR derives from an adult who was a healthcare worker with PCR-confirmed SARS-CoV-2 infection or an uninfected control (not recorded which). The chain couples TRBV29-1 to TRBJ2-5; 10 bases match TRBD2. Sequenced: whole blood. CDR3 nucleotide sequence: TGCAGCGTTCCCAATCGACTAGCGGGTAGCCAAGAGACCCAGTACTTC. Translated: CSVPNRLAGSQETQYF.